Sequencing of this TCR beta chain was carried out in a study of OX40 agonist ivuxolimab in advanced cancers. Sequencing used immunoSEQ multiplex PCR; TCRdb keeps in-frame clones, though not all of them. The table shows about 48,000 clones, with 75% to 90% occurring only once. V was pared by 1 base and J by 6 bases, with 13 bases between. Germline V gene lookup returns CDR1 MDHEN and CDR2 SYDVKM. The CDR3 is made up of 14 amino acids. The rearrangement uses TRBV28 and TRBJ2-7; tentatively, D is TRBD1 (5 bases). The input for sequencing was CD4+ or CD8+ T cells sorted from blood, taken in a trial of the OX40 agonist ivuxolimab. This TCR derives from an adult with an advanced solid tumor such as melanoma, head and neck, liver or kidney cancer. The CDR3 DNA is TGTGCCAGCAGTTTATCCAACAGGCCTGGCGAGCAGTACGTC. Protein product: CASSLSNRPGEQYV.